This T cell receptor beta chain was obtained from a study of Ad26.COV2.S vaccination and SARS-CoV-2 variants. Remarks on this clone: Antigen specificity is unknown.

Whole-study results and caveats: Analyses that measured TCR breadth and depth may have underestimated total T cell responses. Considerable breadth of spike-specific CD8+ and CD4+ T cell responses has reportedly been documented following vaccination. Relative to placebo recipients, vaccine recipients exhibited elevated spike-specific TCR breadth.

The CDR3 length is 12 residues. With 0 bases removed from V and 7 bases from J, the gap between germline ends came to 4 bases. Germline V CDR1 and CDR2: LGHNT, FRNRAP. Here immunoSEQ multiplex PCR was the method, and the copy in TCRdb shows in-frame clones only, minus some. The sample shows just over 350,000 clones, around 92% of them seen only once. Here the sequenced sample was peripheral blood, taken after recovery from COVID-19. The chain is built from TRBV12-5 and TRBJ2-1; unclear D gene. The receptor was isolated from a human donor who had recovered from COVID-19. The CDR3 coding sequence is TGTGCTAGTGGTTTGGTTTCGAATGAGCAGTTCTTC. This codes for CASGLVSNEQFF.